This record concerns one TCR beta chain sequence. This specimen comes from a study of blood T cell repertoires in COVID-19. Study in general: Acute-phase and convalescent COVID-19 samples originated in the United States, Italy and Spain. T cells, B-cell-depleted T cells, or PBMCs supplied cDNA or gDNA.

Assay used: immunoSEQ multiplex PCR; TCRdb lists only in-frame clones, some missing. Of over 85,000 clones listed, 85% are singletons. The CDR3 length is 16 residues. V lost 5 bases and J lost 1, with 17 bases in between. The germline gives CDR1 MNHEY, CDR2 SVGEGT. Input material: peripheral blood. This chain connects TRBV6-2 or TRBV6-3 to TRBJ1-1, with D unclear. The clonotype comes from a man in his 60s with acute or convalescent COVID-19. CDR3 DNA: TGTGCCAGCAGTAATCCATTCAGACAAGGGAACACTGAAGCTTTCTTT. This sequence encodes CASSNPFRQGNTEAFF.